This entry lists 5 T cell receptor beta chains sequenced from one sample in a study of radiation and T cells in renal cell carcinoma. Sequencing was performed with immunoSEQ multiplex PCR; in TCRdb, only in-frame clones are kept and a portion is missing. The sample yields roughly 150,000 clones, 87% seen once. Regarding time point: blood 2 weeks post-SBRT. Treatment denoted: 15 Gy SBRT to primary tumor, nephrectomy 4 weeks later. Sample: blood, taken from a patient whose treatment included radiotherapy and nephrectomy. The receptor source for this set is a woman between 50 and 59 years old with renal cell carcinoma.

This chain uses TRBV18 with TRBJ2-1, with no clear D. V was pared by 5 bases and J by 7 bases, with 6 bases between. Looked up from germline, CDR1 is KGHSH and CDR2 is LQKENI. The CDR3 length is 11 residues. The CDR3 bases are TGTGCCAGCTCAACTATGAATGAGCAGTTCTTC. Protein product: CASSTMNEQFF.

The table lists this clone with a few counts. This chain uses TRBV7-9 with TRBJ1-2; D is ambiguous. Trimming pared 3 bases from V and 1 base from J, leaving 6 bases between. This CDR3 is built from 13 residues. The germline V gene has CDR1 SEHNR and CDR2 FQNEAQ (reference sequence). The CDR3 region is CASSLADNYGYTF. The CDR3 DNA reads TGTGCCAGCAGCTTGGCAGATAACTATGGCTACACCTTC.

The chain uses TRBV7-9 and TRBJ2-5, with D perhaps matching TRBD2 (7 bases). The CDR3 spans 15 residues. CDR1 is SEHNR and CDR2 is FQNEAQ in the germline V gene (reference sequence). V lost 3 bases and J lost 1, with 12 bases in between. CDR3 loop: CASSFGGGGQETQYF. DNA for the CDR3: TGTGCCAGCAGCTTCGGAGGGGGGGGCCAAGAGACCCAGTACTTC.

The rearrangement joins TRBV4-2 to TRBJ1-3; D not certain. Germline lookup yields CDR1 LGHNA and CDR2 YNFKEQ. This CDR3 comprises 17 residues. The ends were cut back, 0 bases at V and 3 bases at J, with 15 bases in the middle. The CDR3 nucleotides read TGTGCCAGCAGCCAAGACCTCCCCGCATCGTTTGGAAACACCATATATTTT. This translates into CASSQDLPASFGNTIYF.

V is TRBV6-5 and J is TRBJ2-5; 12 bases fit TRBD2. The CDR3 has 15 amino acids. The V gene end was trimmed by 7 bases and the J gene end by 2 bases; junction bases not matched to a gene: 5. Germline assignment: CDR1 MNHEY and CDR2 SVGAGI. Written as DNA, the CDR3 is TGTGCCAGCACCACTAGCGGGGGGTTGCAAGAGACCCAGTACTTC. It translates to CASTTSGGLQETQYF.